What follows are 19 T cell receptor beta chains derived from one specimen sequenced in a study of control samples from healthy donors and cancer patients (dated by TCRdb to 2019 to 2021). The method was the immunoSEQ multiplex PCR assay. In its TCRdb copy, this immuneACCESS table keeps in-frame sequences only and misses some clones. Where compared with another copy, unresolved V genes explain less than half of these, and the others have no known cause. Here the sample has about 2,000 clones; 60% to 85% occur a single time. The ten largest clones take up 9.5% to 12% of the sample. Sequenced sample: formalin-fixed, paraffin-embedded tissue. The origin of the receptors is a female donor with lung cancer.

The V gene is TRBV28, the J gene TRBJ2-5; a weak D match, TRBD2 (6 bases). V lost 6 bases and J lost 2, with 10 bases in between. The germline V gene has CDR1 MDHEN and CDR2 SYDVKM. CDR3 length: 13 amino acids. CDR3 sequence: CASRAGGQETQYF. CDR3 nucleotides: TGTGCCAGCAGAGCTGGGGGGCAAGAGACCCAGTACTTC.

V gene TRBV6-5 combines with J gene TRBJ1-3; D remains unclear. Germline V gene data show CDR1 as MNHEY and CDR2 as SVGAGI. The CDR3 sequence is 15 residues long. Trimming removed 3 bases at V and 1 base at J, with 10 bases between. The CDR3 protein is CASSYGQASGNTIYF. The DNA of the CDR3 is TGTGCCAGCAGTTATGGGCAGGCTTCTGGAAACACCATATATTTT.

The V gene is TRBV19, the J gene TRBJ2-2; D remains unclear. Deletions cut 2 bases from V and 1 base from J, with 5 bases between. The CDR3 loop spans 14 amino acids. Germline assignment: CDR1 LNHDA and CDR2 SQIVND (reference sequence). The CDR3 DNA is TGTGCCAGTAGTATATCACAGAACACCGGGGAGCTGTTTTTT. As protein: CASSISQNTGELFF.

This clone was detected a few times. The chain couples TRBV28 to TRBJ1-5; the D gene is possibly TRBD1 (5 bases). This CDR3 has 13 residues. Looked up from germline, CDR1 is MDHEN and CDR2 is SYDVKM. V was trimmed by 6 bases and J by 10 bases, leaving 16 bases between them. The CDR3: CASSLEGQKPQHF. CDR3 nucleotide sequence: TGTGCCAGCAGCCTAGAAGGACAAAAACCCCAGCATTTT.

This chain joins TRBV5-6 and TRBJ2-5; TRBD2 matches 12 bases. Looked up from germline, CDR1 is SGHDT and CDR2 is YYEEEE. After removal of 2 bases from V and 5 bases from J, the junction contained 4 bases not matched to a gene. The CDR3 has 15 residues. The CDR3 is CASSLTSGGSETQYF. In nucleotides, the CDR3 is TGTGCCAGCAGCTTAACTAGCGGGGGGAGCGAGACCCAGTACTTC.

The chain employs TRBV10-1 and TRBJ2-3, with D perhaps matching TRBD2 (5 bases). Germline values: CDR1 WNHNN, CDR2 SYGVQD (reference sequence). The CDR3 has 13 amino acids. V was cut by 0 bases and J by 10 bases, with 11 bases left in between. CDR3 nucleotide sequence: TGCGCCAGCAGTGAGTCCGCAGTCGGGGCGCAGTATTTT. Its protein is CASSESAVGAQYF.

The rearrangement links TRBV15 to TRBJ1-1; weak D call: TRBD1 (6 bases). The CDR3 has 14 amino acids. V lost 5 bases, J lost 3 bases, and 13 bases lay in between. In germline, CDR1 is LNHNV, CDR2 YYDKDF (reference sequence). Here the CDR3 reads CATSDGGTYTEAFF. CDR3 DNA: TGTGCCACCAGCGATGGGGGGACATACACTGAAGCTTTCTTT.

This clone appeared a single time. The chain joins TRBV5-6 to TRBJ2-3; D call uncertain. The CDR3 loop spans 13 amino acids. Germline V gene lookup returns CDR1 SGHDT and CDR2 YYEEEE. V was clipped by 4 bases and J by 6 bases, with 12 bases between them. DNA of the CDR3: TGTGCCAGCAGCCCACAAGAAGTGGATACGCAGTATTTT. This translates into CASSPQEVDTQYF.

The chain recombines TRBV5-5 with TRBJ1-3; tentatively, D is TRBD1 (6 bases). This CDR3 contains 15 residues. Germline V CDR1 and CDR2: SGHKS, YYEKEE (reference sequence). V lost 4 bases and J lost 0, with 11 bases in between. The CDR3 is CASSRRGDSGNTIYF. CDR3 nucleotides: TGTGCCAGCAGCAGAAGGGGGGACTCTGGAAACACCATATATTTT. The full variable domain, completed using reference TRBV5-5 and TRBJ1-3, is DAGVTQSPTHLIKTRGQQVTLRCSPISGHKSVSWYQQVLGQGPQFIFQYYEKEERGRGNFPDRFSARQFPNYSSELNVNALLLGDSALYLCASSRRGDSGNTIYFGEGSWLTVV.

The chain joins TRBV14 to TRBJ1-4, with D hard to call. This CDR3 has 14 amino acids. V shed 2 bases and J shed 5 bases, with 9 bases lying between them. CDR1 and CDR2 (germline): SGHDN, FVKESK. CDR3 in DNA: TGTGCCAGCAGCCAAACAGTAGTAAATGAAAAACTGTTTTTT. Amino acids: CASSQTVVNEKLFF.

V is TRBV6-2 or TRBV6-3 and J is TRBJ2-3; D may be TRBD1 (5 bases). Looked up from germline, CDR1 is MNHEY and CDR2 is SVGEGT. The CDR3 is made up of 16 amino acids. V was cut by 2 bases and J by 4 bases, with 16 bases left in between. The CDR3 reads CASSYRRRGGADTQYF. CDR3 sequence (DNA): TGTGCCAGCAGTTACCGAAGAAGGGGTGGCGCAGATACGCAGTATTTT.

The V gene is TRBV6-2 or TRBV6-3, the J gene TRBJ2-7, with 11 bases aligning to TRBD2. Germline loops: CDR1 MNHEY, CDR2 SVGEGT. The CDR3 has 15 amino acids. V trimming: 4 bases; J trimming: 3 bases; junction bases outside the gene matches: 5. The CDR3 protein is CASSWTSGLLYEQYF. In DNA, the CDR3 is TGTGCCAGCAGTTGGACTAGCGGGCTCCTCTACGAGCAGTACTTC.

The chain carries TRBV18 and TRBJ1-1; D might be TRBD1 (6 bases). Trimming left V 6 bases short and J 0 bases short, with 11 bases between. The CDR3 runs to 14 residues. From germline, CDR1 is KGHSH and CDR2 LQKENI. The CDR3 bases are TGTGCCAGCTCCCCGGACAGAATGAACACTGAAGCTTTCTTT. It is translated as CASSPDRMNTEAFF.

This chain uses TRBV11-2 with TRBJ2-3, with a possible D match to TRBD2 (6 bases). The CDR3 is 16 amino acids. Deletions cut 1 base from V and 3 bases from J, with 14 bases between. Germline-derived CDR1 and CDR2 are SGHAT and FQNNGV. The CDR3 nucleotides are TGTGCCAGCAGCTTAGCCGCGCGGGGCGGGACAGATACGCAGTATTTT. This translates into CASSLAARGGTDTQYF.

This chain connects TRBV2 to TRBJ2-2; D unresolved. The V end was cut by 4 bases, the J end by 2 bases, with 8 bases between. CDR3 length: 14 residues. Germline-derived CDR1 and CDR2 are SNHLY and FYNNEI. This CDR3 is CASSVAGNTGELFF. CDR3 bases: TGTGCCAGCAGTGTTGCTGGTAACACCGGGGAGCTGTTTTTT.

The chain is built from TRBV5-8 and TRBJ1-6; weak D call: TRBD1 (6 bases). V was clipped by 5 bases and J by 4 bases, with 10 bases between them. CDR3 length: 14 amino acids. The germline CDR1 and CDR2 sequences are SGHTS and YDEGEE. The CDR3 spells CASRTGTYNSPLHF. The DNA of the CDR3 is TGTGCCAGCAGGACCGGGACATATAATTCACCCCTCCACTTT.

The chain recombines TRBV18 with TRBJ1-4; 7 bases are shared with TRBD1. Per the germline V gene, CDR1 is KGHSH and CDR2 is LQKENI. J gave up 4 bases and V 3 bases, and 5 bases lay outside the gene matches. The CDR3 contains 15 residues. The CDR3, as DNA: TGTGCCAGCTCACCCCGGGACAGTGATAATGAAAAACTGTTTTTT. This gives the protein CASSPRDSDNEKLFF. The full variable domain, rest sourced from reference TRBV18 and TRBJ1-4, is NAGVMQNPRHLVRRRGQEARLRCSPMKGHSHVYWYRQLPEEGLKFMVYLQKENIIDESGMPKERFSAEFPKEGPSILRIQQVVRGDSAAYFCASSPRDSDNEKLFFGSGTQLSVL.

The chain uses TRBV7-2 and TRBJ2-7; D may be TRBD1 (6 bases). The CDR3 is 13 amino acids. Germline CDR1 reads SGHTA; CDR2 reads FQGNSA. V was shortened by 5 bases and J by 5 bases, with 13 bases between the two germline ends. The CDR3 coding sequence is TGTGCCAGCAGCCCGGGACATCTCGACGAGCAGTACTTC. This encodes CASSPGHLDEQYF. The full variable domain, in which reference TRBV7-2 and TRBJ2-7 provide the parts outside the CDR3, is GAGVSQSPSNKVTEKGKDVELRCDPISGHTALYWYRQSLGQGLEFLIYFQGNSAPDKSGLPSDRFSAERTGGSVSTLTIQRTQQEDSAVYLCASSPGHLDEQYFGPGTRLTVT.

The V call is TRBV9, the J call TRBJ2-7, with 7 bases that match TRBD2. V shed 0 bases, J shed 6 bases, and the junction held 3 bases outside the gene matches. The germline gives CDR1 SGDLS, CDR2 YYNGEE. The CDR3 is made up of 13 amino acids. CDR3 in amino acids: CASSVEGRGEQYF. The CDR3 DNA is TGTGCCAGCAGCGTAGAGGGGAGGGGCGAGCAGTACTTC.